This TCR beta chain was sequenced during a study of a mutant IDH1 vaccine in newly diagnosed glioma. About the research overall: Patients in the study were vaccinated eight times, receiving shots in weeks 1, 3, 5, 7, 11, 15, 19 and 23. Every participant had undergone radiotherapy, temozolomide, or both before, and most underwent both. The sex distribution of treated patients was around 60% male and about 38% female, with a mean age of around 40 years. Findings of the study overall: Among patients, roughly 94% showed immune responses induced by the vaccine.

Germline CDR1 is SNHLY and CDR2 is FYNNEI. The CDR3 is 15 amino acids. V was trimmed by 6 bases and J by 0 bases, leaving 9 bases between them. Time point noted: week 23, last vaccination. Vaccine doses each comprised 300 ug of mutant IDH1 20-mer peptide, with topical imiquimod. The assay was immunoSEQ multiplex PCR, and TCRdb's table has in-frame clones only and misses some. The sample lists 50,000 to 70,000 clones, roughly 81% occurring once. This clone was recorded a few times. Its target is unknown. The sample in question was PBMCs, obtained from a glioma patient whose treatment included an IDH1 peptide vaccine. The chain has TRBV2 and TRBJ1-6, with unresolved D. The receptor was derived from a woman in her 40s with glioma. Some clones in this sample may be carry-over from other donors' samples. CDR3 in amino acids: CASSKESSYNSPLHF. The CDR3, as DNA: TGTGCCAGCAGCAAAGAAAGCTCCTATAATTCACCCCTCCACTTT.